Described below is a single T cell receptor beta chain sequence and its context. Its target is not known. This record comes from a study of cytomegalovirus exposure and HLA in healthy donors. Per germline, CDR1 LNHDA and CDR2 SQIVND (reference sequence). This CDR3 has 13 amino acids. V was shortened by 3 bases and J by 2 bases, with 7 bases between the two germline ends. Study-wide results and caveats: Later analysis indicated greater clonal expansion among HLA-associated TCR beta chains than among equally common other chains. Follow-up analysis found HLA locus-dependent TCR association rates, highest for DRB1 and lowest for HLA-C. Sequencing depth across donors, presence/absence analyses assumed, was roughly uniform.

Primers included in the PCR were 60 Vbeta and 13 Jbeta primers. The table came from immunoSEQ multiplex PCR; TCRdb's copy has only in-frame clones and leaves some out. This table holds some 120,000 clones, 75% to 85% found once. Sequences were obtained from PBMCs. The TCR was taken from a woman aged 45-65 years in good health and CMV-seropositive. The J gene is TRBJ1-2, the V gene TRBV19; D ambiguous. In DNA, the CDR3 is TGTGCCAGTAGTATCGGGATGAACTATGGCTACACCTTC. As protein: CASSIGMNYGYTF.